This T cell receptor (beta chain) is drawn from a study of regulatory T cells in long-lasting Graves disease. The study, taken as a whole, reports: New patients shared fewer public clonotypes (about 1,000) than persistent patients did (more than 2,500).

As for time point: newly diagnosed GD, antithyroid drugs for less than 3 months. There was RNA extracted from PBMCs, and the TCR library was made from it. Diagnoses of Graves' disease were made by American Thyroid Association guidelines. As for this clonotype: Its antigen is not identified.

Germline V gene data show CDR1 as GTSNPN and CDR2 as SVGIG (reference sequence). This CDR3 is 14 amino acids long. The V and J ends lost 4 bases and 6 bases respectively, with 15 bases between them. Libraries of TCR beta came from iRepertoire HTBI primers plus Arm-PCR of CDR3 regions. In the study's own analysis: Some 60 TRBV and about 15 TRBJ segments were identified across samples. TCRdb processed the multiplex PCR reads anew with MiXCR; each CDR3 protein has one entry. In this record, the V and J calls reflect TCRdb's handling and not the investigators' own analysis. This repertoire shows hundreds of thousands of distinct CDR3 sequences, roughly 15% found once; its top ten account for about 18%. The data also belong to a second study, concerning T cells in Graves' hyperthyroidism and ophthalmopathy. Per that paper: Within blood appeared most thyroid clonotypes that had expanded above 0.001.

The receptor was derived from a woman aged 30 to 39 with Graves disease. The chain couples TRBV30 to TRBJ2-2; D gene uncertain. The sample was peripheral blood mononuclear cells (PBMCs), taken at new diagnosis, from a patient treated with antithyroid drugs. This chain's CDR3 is CAWTPLNPSGELFF. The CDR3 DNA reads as TGTGCCTGGACTCCCCTCAATCCATCCGGGGAGCTGTTTTTT. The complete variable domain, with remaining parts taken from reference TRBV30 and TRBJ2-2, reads SQTIHQWPATLVQPVGSPLSLECTVEGTSNPNLYWYRQAAGRGLQLLFYSVGIGQISSEVPQNLSASRPQDRQFILSSKKLLLSDSGFYLCAWTPLNPSGELFFGEGSRLTVL.